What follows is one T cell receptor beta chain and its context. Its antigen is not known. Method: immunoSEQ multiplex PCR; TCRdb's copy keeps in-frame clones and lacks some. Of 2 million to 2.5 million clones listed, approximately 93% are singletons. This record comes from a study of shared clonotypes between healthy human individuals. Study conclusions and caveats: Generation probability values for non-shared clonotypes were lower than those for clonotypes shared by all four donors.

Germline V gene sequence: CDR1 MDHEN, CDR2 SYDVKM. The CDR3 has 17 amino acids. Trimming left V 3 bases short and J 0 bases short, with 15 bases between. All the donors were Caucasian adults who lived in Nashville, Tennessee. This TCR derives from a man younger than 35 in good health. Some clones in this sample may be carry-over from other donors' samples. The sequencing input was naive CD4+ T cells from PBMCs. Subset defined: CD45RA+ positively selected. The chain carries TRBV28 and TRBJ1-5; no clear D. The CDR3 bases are TGTGCCAGCAGTTTTAGTCACTCTTTTTATAGCAATCAGCCCCAGCATTTT. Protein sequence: CASSFSHSFYSNQPQHF. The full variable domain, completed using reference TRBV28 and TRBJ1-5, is DVKVTQSSRYLVKRTGEKVFLECVQDMDHENMFWYRQDPGLGLRLIYFSYDVKMKEKGDIPEGYSVSREKKERFSLILESASTNQTSMYLCASSFSHSFYSNQPQHFGDGTRLSIL.